Listed below are T cell receptor beta chains from one sample, sequenced in a study of blood T cell repertoires in COVID-19. Generated by immunoSEQ multiplex PCR, the TCRdb table keeps only in-frame clones and is missing some. The repertoire holds 130,000 to 150,000 clones, with around four fifths as singletons. Sequencing was carried out using peripheral blood. These receptors were obtained from a woman aged 40 to 50 with active or convalescent COVID-19. Each CDR3 is given with its conserved first and last residue. D genes are given only for firm matches. The size entry is marked missing in some rows and otherwise reads once, few, many or a size class.

J | V | size | D | DNA | CDR3
TRBJ1-3 | TRBV11-2 | once | NA | TGTGCCAGCAGCCTACAGAGGGCCAGCTCTGGAAACACCATATATTTT | CASSLQRASSGNTIYF
TRBJ1-2 | TRBV6-2/TRBV6-3 | NA | TRBD1 | TGTGCCAGCAGTACAGGGGCAGCTAACTATGGCTACACCTTC | CASSTGAANYGYTF
TRBJ2-1 | TRBV7-2 | NA | TRBD2 | TGTGCCAGCAGCTTCGGACTAGCGGGGGGGACCTACAATGAGCAGTTCTTC | CASSFGLAGGTYNEQFF
TRBJ2-1 | TRBV19 | NA | TRBD2 | TGTGCCAGTAGGAGACTAGCGGTCCACAATGAGCAGTTCTTC | CASRRLAVHNEQFF
TRBJ2-7 | TRBV6-2/TRBV6-3 | NA | NA | TGTGCCAGCAGTTATATTGGCCCCCCCTACGAGCAGTACTTC | CASSYIGPPYEQYF
TRBJ2-1 | TRBV4-1 | NA | TRBD1 | TGCGCCAGCAGGGACAGGGGAAACAATGAGCAGTTCTTC | CASRDRGNNEQFF
TRBJ1-5 | TRBV10-3 | NA | TRBD1 | TGTGCCATCAGTGAGCCGGGACAGGGCACCAATCAGCCCCAGCATTTT | CAISEPGQGTNQPQHF
TRBJ1-2 | TRBV6-5 | NA | NA | TGTGCCAGCAGGAAGACAGAGACCCCTAACTATGGCTACACCTTC | CASRKTETPNYGYTF
TRBJ1-1 | TRBV10-3 | NA | NA | TGTGCCATCAGTGAACTGTTCGGGACTGAAGCTTTCTTT | CAISELFGTEAFF
TRBJ1-6 | TRBV28 | NA | TRBD1 | TGTGCCAGCAGTTTTCAGGGGGCGAATTCACCCCTCCACTTT | CASSFQGANSPLHF
TRBJ2-7 | TRBV7-2 | NA | TRBD1 | TGTGCCAGCAGCTTAGCCGGGACAGGGGGCCGTTACGAGCAGTACTTC | CASSLAGTGGRYEQYF
TRBJ2-1 | TRBV28 | NA | NA | TGTGCCAGCAGCTTGGGGGGCTCCTACAATGAGCAGTTCTTC | CASSLGGSYNEQFF